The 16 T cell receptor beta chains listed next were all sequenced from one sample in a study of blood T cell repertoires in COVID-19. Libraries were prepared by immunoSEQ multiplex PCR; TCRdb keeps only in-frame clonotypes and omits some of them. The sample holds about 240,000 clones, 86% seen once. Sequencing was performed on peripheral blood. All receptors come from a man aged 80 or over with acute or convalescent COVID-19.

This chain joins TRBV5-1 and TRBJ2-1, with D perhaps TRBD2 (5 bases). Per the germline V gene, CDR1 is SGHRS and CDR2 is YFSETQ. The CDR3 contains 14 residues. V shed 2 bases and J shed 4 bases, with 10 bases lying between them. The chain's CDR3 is CASSFLGGYNEQFF. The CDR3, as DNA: TGCGCCAGCAGCTTCCTTGGCGGGTACAATGAGCAGTTCTTC. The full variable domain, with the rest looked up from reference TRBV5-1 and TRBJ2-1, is KAGVTQTPRYLIKTRGQQVTLSCSPISGHRSVSWYQQTPGQGLQFLFEYFSETQRNKGNFPGRFSGRQFSNSRSEMNVSTLELGDSALYLCASSFLGGYNEQFFGPGTRLTVL.

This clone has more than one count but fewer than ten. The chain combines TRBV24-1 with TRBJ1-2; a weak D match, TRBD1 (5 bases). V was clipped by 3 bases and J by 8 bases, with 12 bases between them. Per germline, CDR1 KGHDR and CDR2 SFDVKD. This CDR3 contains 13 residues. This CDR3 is CATSDGGRGGYTF. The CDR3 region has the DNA TGTGCCACCAGTGATGGGGGGAGAGGCGGCTACACCTTC.

The CDR3 spells CASSMGTYYEQYF. For the CDR3, the DNA is TGTGCCAGCAGTATGGGGACTTACTACGAGCAGTACTTC. This chain uses TRBV6-5 with TRBJ2-7; TRBD2 might be the D (6 bases). The CDR3 has 13 residues. In germline, CDR1 is MNHEY, CDR2 SVGAGI. The germline V and J ends were trimmed by 5 bases and 3 bases, with 11 bases remaining between them.

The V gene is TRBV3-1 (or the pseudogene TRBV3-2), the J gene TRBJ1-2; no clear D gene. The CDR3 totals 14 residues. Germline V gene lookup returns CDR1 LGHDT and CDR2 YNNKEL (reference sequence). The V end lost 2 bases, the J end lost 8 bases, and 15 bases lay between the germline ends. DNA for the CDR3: TGTGCCAGCAGCCAATATCAACGGGGAAGGGGCTACACCTTC. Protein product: CASSQYQRGRGYTF.

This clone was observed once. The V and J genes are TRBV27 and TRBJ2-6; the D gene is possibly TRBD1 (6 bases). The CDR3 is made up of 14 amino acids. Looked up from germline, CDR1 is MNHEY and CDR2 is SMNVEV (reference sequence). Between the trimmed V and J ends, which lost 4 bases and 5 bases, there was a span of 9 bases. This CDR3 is CASSSGAWANVLTF. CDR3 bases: TGTGCCAGCAGTTCAGGGGCTTGGGCCAACGTCCTGACTTTC. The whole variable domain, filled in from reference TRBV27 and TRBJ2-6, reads EAQVTQNPRYLITVTGKKLTVTCSQNMNHEYMSWYRQDPGLGLRQIYYSMNVEVTDKGDVPEGYKVSRKEKRNFPLILESPSPNQTSLYFCASSSGAWANVLTFGAGSRLTVL.

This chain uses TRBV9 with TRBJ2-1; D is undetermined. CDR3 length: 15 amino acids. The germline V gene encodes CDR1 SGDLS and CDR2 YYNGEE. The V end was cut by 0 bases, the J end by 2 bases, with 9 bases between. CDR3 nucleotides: TGTGCCAGCAGCGTAGACCCTATAACCTACAATGAGCAGTTCTTC. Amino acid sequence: CASSVDPITYNEQFF.

The CDR3 bases are TGTGCCAGCAGCATTAGCGGGGGGACAGCCTTCTCCTACGAGCAGTACTTC. This translates into CASSISGGTAFSYEQYF. This chain joins TRBV11-2 and TRBJ2-7, with 10 bases matching TRBD2. The CDR3 is 17 amino acids. Germline assignment: CDR1 SGHAT and CDR2 FQNNGV. The J segment lost 0 bases and the V segment lost 5 bases, leaving 10 bases of the junction unmatched.

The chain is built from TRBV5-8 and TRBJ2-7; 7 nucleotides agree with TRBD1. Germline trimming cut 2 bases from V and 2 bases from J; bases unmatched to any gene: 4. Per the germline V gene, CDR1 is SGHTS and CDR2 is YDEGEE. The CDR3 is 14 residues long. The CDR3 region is CASSFDRAPYEQYF. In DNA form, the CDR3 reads TGTGCCAGCAGCTTCGACAGGGCGCCCTACGAGCAGTACTTC.

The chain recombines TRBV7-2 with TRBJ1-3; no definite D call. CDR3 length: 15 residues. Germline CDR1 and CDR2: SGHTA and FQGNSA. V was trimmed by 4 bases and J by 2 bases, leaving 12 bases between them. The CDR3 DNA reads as TGTGCCAGCAGCTCACCATCGAGGGCTGGAAACACCATATATTTT. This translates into CASSSPSRAGNTIYF.

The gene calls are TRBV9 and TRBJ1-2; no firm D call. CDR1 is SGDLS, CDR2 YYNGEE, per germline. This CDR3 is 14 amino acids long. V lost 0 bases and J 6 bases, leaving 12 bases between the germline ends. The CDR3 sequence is CASSVAVGQNGYTF. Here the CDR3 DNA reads TGTGCCAGCAGCGTAGCAGTTGGGCAGAATGGCTACACCTTC. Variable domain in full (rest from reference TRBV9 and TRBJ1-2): DSGVTQTPKHLITATGQRVTLRCSPRSGDLSVYWYQQSLDQGLQFLIQYYNGEERAKGNILERFSAQQFPDLHSELNLSSLELGDSALYFCASSVAVGQNGYTFGSGTRLTVV.

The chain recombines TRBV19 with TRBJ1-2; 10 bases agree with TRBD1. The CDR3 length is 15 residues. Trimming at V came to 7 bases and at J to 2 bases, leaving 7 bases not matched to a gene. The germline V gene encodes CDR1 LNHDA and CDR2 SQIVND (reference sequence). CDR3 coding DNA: TGTGCCAGTAAAGCCAGGACAGGGGGGAACTATGGCTACACCTTC. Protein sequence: CASKARTGGNYGYTF.

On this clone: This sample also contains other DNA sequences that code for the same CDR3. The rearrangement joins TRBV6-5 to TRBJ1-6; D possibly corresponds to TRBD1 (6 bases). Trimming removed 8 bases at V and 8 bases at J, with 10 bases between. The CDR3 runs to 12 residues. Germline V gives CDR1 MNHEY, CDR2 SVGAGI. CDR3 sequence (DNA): TGTGCCAGCCGGGGGGGCGATTCACCCCTCCACTTT. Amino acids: CASRGGDSPLHF.

The CDR3 is CASSIIPGGPYNEQFF. The CDR3, as DNA: TGTGCCAGTAGTATAATACCAGGAGGCCCCTACAATGAGCAGTTCTTC. V and J are TRBV19 and TRBJ2-1, with a possible D match to TRBD2 (5 bases). CDR3 length: 16 residues. The V end lost 2 bases, the J end lost 2 bases, and 13 bases lay between the germline ends. Germline V lookup: CDR1 LNHDA, CDR2 SQIVND (reference sequence).

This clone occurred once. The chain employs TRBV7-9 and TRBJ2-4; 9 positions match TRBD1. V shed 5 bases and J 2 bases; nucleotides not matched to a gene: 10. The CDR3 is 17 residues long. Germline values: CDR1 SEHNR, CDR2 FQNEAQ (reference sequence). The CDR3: CASSAYRGPETKNIQYF. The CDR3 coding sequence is TGTGCCAGCAGCGCATACAGGGGGCCCGAGACCAAAAACATTCAGTACTTC.

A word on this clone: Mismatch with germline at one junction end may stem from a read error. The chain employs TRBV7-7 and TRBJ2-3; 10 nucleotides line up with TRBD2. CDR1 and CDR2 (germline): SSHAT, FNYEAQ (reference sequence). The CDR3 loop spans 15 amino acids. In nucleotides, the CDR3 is TGTGCTAGCAGCCTGACTAGCGGGAGCACAGATACGCAGTATTTT. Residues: CASSLTSGSTDTQYF.

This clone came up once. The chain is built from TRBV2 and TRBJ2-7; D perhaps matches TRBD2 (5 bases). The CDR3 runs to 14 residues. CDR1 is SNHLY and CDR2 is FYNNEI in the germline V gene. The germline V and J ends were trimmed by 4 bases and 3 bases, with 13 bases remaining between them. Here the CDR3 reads CASSVRQTIYEQYF. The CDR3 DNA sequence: TGTGCCAGCAGTGTACGGCAGACTATCTACGAGCAGTACTTC.